The 13 T cell receptor beta chains in this list originate from one sample, sequenced in a study of CD8+CD57+ T cells in acquired aplastic anemia. The template used for profiling TCR beta VDJ and CDR3 was genomic DNA. TCRdb re-called the reads through MiXCR, storing one row per CDR3 protein. The table lists about 81,000 distinct CDR3 sequences, less than 60% of them singletons. Input material: sorted CD4+, CD8+, or CD8+CD57+ T cells (not recorded which) from PBMCs. These receptor sequences come from a human donor in good health, serving as a control.

The chain uses TRBV7-3 and TRBJ1-1; 7 bases are a match to TRBD1. Germline V CDR1 and CDR2: SGHTA, FQGTGA. The length of the CDR3 is 12 residues. V lost 4 bases, J lost 7 bases, and 3 bases stayed unmatched. Here the CDR3 reads CASSSTGDEAFF. The CDR3, as DNA: TGTGCCAGCAGCTCCACAGGGGATGAAGCTTTCTTT.

This clonotype was counted many times. The gene calls are TRBV6-5 and TRBJ1-2; possibly TRBD1 for D (5 bases). Trimming took off 2 bases at V and 4 bases at J, with 14 bases between the two ends. The germline CDR1 and CDR2 sequences are MNHEY and SVGAGI. CDR3 length equals 15 residues. CDR3 region: CASSYGTATSYGYTF. CDR3 bases: TGTGCCAGCAGTTACGGGACGGCTACGAGCTATGGCTACACCTTC.

The chain is built from TRBV7-9 and TRBJ1-1; D call uncertain. Trimming took off 0 bases at V and 8 bases at J, with 7 bases between the two ends. The V gene's germline CDR1 is SEHNR and CDR2 FQNEAQ (reference sequence). This CDR3 has 12 residues. CDR3 loop: CASSLAHPEAFF. CDR3 DNA: TGTGCCAGCAGCTTAGCCCACCCCGAAGCTTTCTTT.

This chain uses TRBV29-1 with TRBJ1-1, with D possibly TRBD1 on 5 matching bases. CDR1 is SQVTM, CDR2 ANQGSEA, per germline. The CDR3 covers 11 residues. V lost 4 bases to trimming and J lost 5 bases, with 8 bases between them. CDR3 residues: CSVVRGTEAFF. Written as DNA, the CDR3 is TGCAGCGTTGTCCGGGGGACTGAAGCTTTCTTT.

This clonotype turned up a few times. The chain uses TRBV2 and TRBJ2-4; TRBD1 matches at 8 bases. Trimming cost V 5 bases and J 6 bases; bases outside gene matches: 3. Germline V gene sequence: CDR1 SNHLY, CDR2 FYNNEI. The CDR3 length is 13 residues. CDR3 amino acids: CASSPGGINIQYF. In nucleotides, the CDR3 is TGTGCCAGCAGTCCAGGGGGCATAAACATTCAGTACTTC.

The chain recombines TRBV7-6 with TRBJ1-2; a weak D match, TRBD1 (6 bases). Germline V lookup: CDR1 SGHVS, CDR2 FNYEAQ. This CDR3 spans 14 amino acids. Trimming took off 2 bases at V and 6 bases at J, with 13 bases between the two ends. The CDR3 sequence: CASSLPQGMDGYTF. For the CDR3, the DNA is TGTGCCAGCAGCTTACCCCAGGGGATGGATGGCTACACCTTC.

The chain couples TRBV19 to TRBJ1-5, with a weak D call TRBD1 (5 bases). Germline CDR1 and CDR2: LNHDA and SQIVND (reference sequence). The CDR3 consists of 14 residues. Trimming shortened V by 6 bases and J by 9 bases, and 18 bases separated the two germline ends. The chain's CDR3 is CASRWGEGFRPQHF. The DNA of the CDR3 is TGTGCCAGTAGATGGGGGGAAGGGTTTCGGCCCCAGCATTTT.

V usage is TRBV27 and J usage is TRBJ2-7, with TRBD2 matching 8 bases. The germline V gene encodes CDR1 MNHEY and CDR2 SMNVEV (reference sequence). Trimming at V came to 8 bases and at J to 0 bases, leaving 12 bases not matched to a gene. The CDR3 sequence is 16 residues long. This chain's CDR3 is CASGLVEAGVSYEQYF. CDR3 sequence (DNA): TGTGCCAGCGGGCTGGTCGAAGCGGGAGTCTCCTACGAGCAGTACTTC.

The V call is TRBV27, the J call TRBJ2-3, with D unclear. V gave up 8 bases and J gave up 1 base, with 16 bases separating them. Germline CDR1 is MNHEY and CDR2 is SMNVEV (reference sequence). The CDR3 contains 15 residues. This chain's CDR3 is CASATWEGGTDTQYF. CDR3 coding DNA: TGTGCCAGCGCCACGTGGGAAGGCGGCACAGATACGCAGTATTTT.

The gene calls are TRBV15 and TRBJ1-2; D gene ambiguous. V was cut by 8 bases and J by 6 bases, with 16 bases left in between. The CDR3 length is 13 residues. The V gene's germline CDR1 is LNHNV and CDR2 YYDKDF (reference sequence). In DNA, the CDR3 is TGTGCCACCTCCGGGCCTCCTTCGGATGGCTACACCTTC. Amino acid sequence: CATSGPPSDGYTF.

A note on this clonotype: A clone one base away is much larger, so this may be a read error. The missing conserved phenylalanine or tryptophan at the end of this CDR3 makes a read error likely. The V and J genes are TRBV25-1 and TRBJ2-1; TRBD2 matches at 13 bases. The V gene's germline CDR1 is MGHDK and CDR2 SYGVNS. CDR3 size: 15 residues. V gave up 6 bases and J gave up 5 bases; unmatched junction bases: 4. As DNA, the CDR3 is TGTGCCAGCAGCGTTGGACTAGCGGGGGACAATGAGCAGTTCTCC. The encoded protein is CASSVGLAGDNEQFS.

The V and J genes are TRBV20-1 and TRBJ2-7; no definite D call. The J call is in doubt because the DNA end fits TRBJ2-1 better. Looked up from germline, CDR1 is DFQATT and CDR2 is SNEGSKA (reference sequence). The CDR3 is 12 residues long. CDR3 nucleotide sequence: TGCAGTGCTAGACCCCGTTACAATGAGCAGTTCTTC. The encoded protein is CSARPRYNEQFF.

The gene calls are TRBV20-1 and TRBJ2-7, with D unclear. The length of the CDR3 is 14 residues. Trimming removed 1 base from V and 2 bases from J, with 12 bases in between. Germline CDR1 is DFQATT and CDR2 is SNEGSKA (reference sequence). CDR3: CSARGPGYPYEQYF. The CDR3 DNA follows: TGCAGTGCTAGAGGCCCGGGCTACCCCTACGAGCAGTACTTC.